The 5 T cell receptor beta chains below all came from one sample that was sequenced in a study of early stage breast cancer tumors. Some clones are missing from TCRdb's copy, which holds only in-frame ones; the method was immunoSEQ multiplex PCR. The table records some 58,000 clones, 70% to 80% of them present only once. The specimen was blood. The receptors come from a person aged 25 to 39 with breast cancer.

The sample holds a few counts of this clone. The rearrangement uses TRBV18 and TRBJ1-3; D call uncertain. Germline CDR1 reads KGHSH; CDR2 reads LQKENI. CDR3 length: 11 amino acids. V was trimmed by 6 bases and J by 2 bases, leaving 2 bases between them. The CDR3 is CASSPGNTIYF. The CDR3 DNA is TGTGCCAGCTCCCCTGGAAACACCATATATTTT.

The V gene is TRBV28, the J gene TRBJ1-2; perhaps TRBD1 as D (5 bases). CDR1 and CDR2 from the germline V gene are MDHEN and SYDVKM. V dropped 2 bases and J dropped 2 bases, with 15 bases sitting between them. The CDR3 is 16 amino acids. CDR3 residues: CASSLGGTDGNYGYTF. The CDR3 DNA reads TGTGCCAGCAGTTTAGGGGGGACGGACGGAAACTATGGCTACACCTTC.

The V gene is TRBV27, the J gene TRBJ1-2; 10 bases are shared with TRBD1. CDR1 is MNHEY and CDR2 is SMNVEV in the germline V gene (reference sequence). The V and J ends lost 5 bases and 4 bases, in that order; junction bases with no gene match: 7. CDR3 length: 15 amino acids. The CDR3 reads CASSVGTGETYGYTF. CDR3 nucleotide sequence: TGTGCCAGCAGTGTGGGGACAGGGGAGACCTATGGCTACACCTTC.

The V call is TRBV7-2, the J call TRBJ1-1, with 8 bases lining up with TRBD1. The V gene's germline CDR1 is SGHTA and CDR2 FQGNSA. J gave up 1 base and V 5 bases, and 6 bases lay outside the gene matches. This CDR3 has 15 residues. CDR3 region: CASSVTGASNTEAFF. The CDR3 DNA reads as TGTGCCAGCAGCGTGACAGGGGCCTCGAACACTGAAGCTTTCTTT.

The V gene is TRBV4-1, the J gene TRBJ2-2; D might be TRBD1 (6 bases). With 3 bases removed from V and 6 bases from J, the gap between germline ends came to 11 bases. Germline loops: CDR1 MGHRA, CDR2 YSYEKL. The CDR3 runs 14 residues. CDR3: CASSHPGVPGELFF. CDR3 DNA: TGCGCCAGCAGCCATCCAGGGGTCCCCGGGGAGCTGTTTTTT.